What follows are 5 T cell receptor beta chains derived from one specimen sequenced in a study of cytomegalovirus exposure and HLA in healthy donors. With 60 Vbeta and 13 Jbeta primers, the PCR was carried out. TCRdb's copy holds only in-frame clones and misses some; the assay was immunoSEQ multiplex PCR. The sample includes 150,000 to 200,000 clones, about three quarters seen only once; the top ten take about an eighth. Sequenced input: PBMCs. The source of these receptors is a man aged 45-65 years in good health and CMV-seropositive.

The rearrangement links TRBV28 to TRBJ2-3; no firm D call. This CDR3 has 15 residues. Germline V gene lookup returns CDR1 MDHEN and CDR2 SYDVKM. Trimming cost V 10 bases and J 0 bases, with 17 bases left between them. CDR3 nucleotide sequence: TGTGCCACCTCCCCACTCGTCTCTAGCACAGATACGCAGTATTTT. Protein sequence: CATSPLVSSTDTQYF.

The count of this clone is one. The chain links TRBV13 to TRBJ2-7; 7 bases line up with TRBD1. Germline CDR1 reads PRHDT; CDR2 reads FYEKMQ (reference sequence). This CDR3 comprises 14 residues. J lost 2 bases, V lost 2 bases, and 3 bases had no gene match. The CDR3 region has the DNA TGTGCCAGCAGCTTAAGGGACAGTCCCTACGAGCAGTACTTC. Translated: CASSLRDSPYEQYF.

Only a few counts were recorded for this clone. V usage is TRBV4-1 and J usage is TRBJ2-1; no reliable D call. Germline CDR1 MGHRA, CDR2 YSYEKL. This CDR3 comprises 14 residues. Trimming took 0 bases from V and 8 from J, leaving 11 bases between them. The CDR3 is CASSQDFIPHEQFF. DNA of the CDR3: TGCGCCAGCAGCCAAGACTTTATTCCCCATGAGCAGTTCTTC.

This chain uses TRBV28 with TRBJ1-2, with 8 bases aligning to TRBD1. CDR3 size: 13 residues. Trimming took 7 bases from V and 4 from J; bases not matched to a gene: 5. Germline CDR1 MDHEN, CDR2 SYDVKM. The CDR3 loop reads CASNSGQGYGYTF. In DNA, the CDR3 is TGTGCCAGCAATTCCGGACAGGGCTATGGCTACACCTTC.

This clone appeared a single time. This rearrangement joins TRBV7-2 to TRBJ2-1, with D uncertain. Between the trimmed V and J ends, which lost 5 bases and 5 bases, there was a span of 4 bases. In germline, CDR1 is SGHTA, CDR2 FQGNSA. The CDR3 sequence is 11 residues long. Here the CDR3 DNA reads TGTGCCAGCAGCCCTGACAATGAGCAGTTCTTC. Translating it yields CASSPDNEQFF.